This passage covers 18 T cell receptor beta chains from one sample sequenced in a study of blood T cell repertoires in COVID-19. The table came from immunoSEQ multiplex PCR; TCRdb's copy has only in-frame clones and leaves some out. The sample lists approximately 270,000 clones; roughly 85% were seen once. Specimen: peripheral blood. Receptor source: an older woman with acute or convalescent COVID-19.

This clone was found a few times. The CDR3 sequence is CASSLPYEQYF. The DNA for the CDR3 is TGTGCCAGCAGCCTCCCCTACGAGCAGTACTTC. The chain carries TRBV7-9 and TRBJ2-7; D is unresolved. This CDR3 spans 11 amino acids. V lost 5 bases to trimming and J lost 2 bases, with 4 bases between them. Germline V gene data show CDR1 as SEHNR and CDR2 as FQNEAQ (reference sequence).

This clone occurred once. The chain links TRBV19 to TRBJ1-1, with 7 bases identical to TRBD1. V dropped 7 bases and J dropped 4; count of bases not matched to a gene: 18. The CDR3 sequence is 17 residues long. Germline values: CDR1 LNHDA, CDR2 SQIVND (reference sequence). CDR3 sequence (DNA): TGTGCCAGTACCCACCCCAGGGGGTCGAAGGGTCGCACTGAAGCTTTCTTT. Translating gives CASTHPRGSKGRTEAFF.

The chain is built from TRBV29-1 and TRBJ1-1; possibly TRBD1 for D (5 bases). The CDR3 spans 13 residues. Germline V gene sequence: CDR1 SQVTM, CDR2 ANQGSEA. Trimming cost V 7 bases and J 6 bases, with 18 bases left between them. CDR3 sequence (DNA): TGCAGCGCTGGGAAACAGGATCTATCTGAAGCTTTCTTT. As protein: CSAGKQDLSEAFF.

The rearrangement joins TRBV29-1 to TRBJ2-6; TRBD1 is a possible D gene (6 bases). The germline V gene has CDR1 SQVTM and CDR2 ANQGSEA. V was clipped by 6 bases and J by 1 base, with 7 bases between them. The CDR3 is 13 amino acids. For the CDR3, the DNA is TGCAGCGTCACAGGGTCTGGGGCCAACGTCCTGACTTTC. Residues: CSVTGSGANVLTF.

The chain links TRBV5-6 to TRBJ2-4, with D perhaps matching TRBD2 (5 bases). This CDR3 region has 15 residues. The V and J ends lost 4 bases and 8 bases respectively, with 19 bases between them. The germline CDR1 and CDR2 sequences are SGHDT and YYEEEE. The CDR3 reads CASSHWVRGRYIQYF. CDR3 bases: TGTGCCAGCAGCCATTGGGTCCGGGGAAGGTACATTCAGTACTTC.

The rearrangement uses TRBV7-9 and TRBJ2-7; D is ambiguous. Germline V gives CDR1 SEHNR, CDR2 FQNEAQ (reference sequence). Deletions cut 0 bases from V and 0 bases from J, with 9 bases between. The CDR3 contains 15 residues. The CDR3: CASSLAPSSSYEQYF. The CDR3 region has the DNA TGTGCCAGCAGCTTAGCGCCCTCGAGCTCCTACGAGCAGTACTTC.

The rearrangement joins TRBV5-4 to TRBJ2-1, with 7 nucleotides matching TRBD2. CDR1 SGHNT and CDR2 YYREEE come from the germline V gene (reference sequence). This CDR3 contains 14 residues. Trimming removed 4 bases from V and 2 bases from J; junction bases left unmatched: 3. The CDR3 DNA is TGTGCCAGCAGCCCCGGGACTACCTACAATGAGCAGTTCTTC. This codes for CASSPGTTYNEQFF.

In its sample, this clone was seen once. The rearrangement joins TRBV5-4 to TRBJ2-2; TRBD1 matches 9 bases. The J segment lost 3 bases and the V segment lost 4 bases, leaving 4 bases of the junction unmatched. The CDR3 spans 15 residues. In germline, CDR1 is SGHNT, CDR2 YYREEE (reference sequence). The CDR3 nucleotides read TGTGCCAGCAGCCGTACAGGGGGCGACACCGGGGAGCTGTTTTTT. Protein product: CASSRTGGDTGELFF.

This sequence joins TRBV7-9 and TRBJ2-7; D not certain. Trimming removed 1 base from V and 2 bases from J, with 9 bases in between. The V gene's germline CDR1 is SEHNR and CDR2 FQNEAQ (reference sequence). CDR3 length: 14 residues. CDR3 sequence reads: CASSLGSEAYEQYF. The CDR3 DNA is TGTGCCAGCAGCTTAGGCTCAGAAGCCTACGAGCAGTACTTC.

The genes are TRBV19 and TRBJ1-1; 10 nucleotides agree with TRBD1. The CDR3 loop spans 15 amino acids. The ends lost 1 base at V and 4 bases at J; junction bases unmatched: 3. Per germline, CDR1 LNHDA and CDR2 SQIVND (reference sequence). CDR3: CASSIGQGAATEAFF. The CDR3 region has the DNA TGTGCCAGTAGTATAGGACAGGGGGCGGCCACTGAAGCTTTCTTT.

J is TRBJ1-2 and V is TRBV2, with D maybe TRBD1 (6 bases). Trimming pared 11 bases from V and 1 base from J, leaving 14 bases between. Germline CDR1 is SNHLY and CDR2 is FYNNEI. The CDR3 extends over 13 amino acids. CDR3 nucleotide sequence: TGTGCCGGGAGGGGGGGCGGTAACTATGGCTACACCTTC. Its translation is CAGRGGGNYGYTF.

The CDR3 coding sequence is TGTGCCAGCCCCCCGTACGGGGAAGAGACCCAGTACTTC. It is translated as CASPPYGEETQYF. The rearrangement uses TRBV2 and TRBJ2-5; the D gene is possibly TRBD2 (5 bases). The CDR3 is 13 residues long. V was shortened by 8 bases and J by 3 bases, with 13 bases between the two germline ends. Germline lookup yields CDR1 SNHLY and CDR2 FYNNEI.

This chain uses TRBV15 with TRBJ1-3; no clear D gene. V lost 0 bases and J 0 bases, leaving 9 bases between the germline ends. The germline gives CDR1 LNHNV, CDR2 YYDKDF (reference sequence). The CDR3 consists of 16 residues. The CDR3 bases are TGTGCCACCAGCAGAGATTCTGAGATCTCTGGAAACACCATATATTTT. Its protein product is CATSRDSEISGNTIYF. Drawing the rest from reference TRBV15 and TRBJ1-3, the complete variable domain is DAMVIQNPRYQVTQFGKPVTLSCSQTLNHNVMYWYQQKSSQAPKLLFHYYDKDFNNEADTPDNFQSRRPNTSFCFLDIRSPGLGDTAMYLCATSRDSEISGNTIYFGEGSWLTVV.

The chain couples TRBV5-6 to TRBJ1-1; unclear D gene. The CDR3 sequence is 12 residues long. V was cut by 0 bases and J by 9 bases, with 9 bases left in between. Germline-derived CDR1 and CDR2 are SGHDT and YYEEEE. The CDR3 DNA follows: TGTGCCAGCAGCTTGGATCCAAAAAAAGCTTTCTTT. It is translated as CASSLDPKKAFF.

This rearrangement joins TRBV9 to TRBJ1-1, with 10 positions matching TRBD1. The germline CDR1 and CDR2 sequences are SGDLS and YYNGEE. This CDR3 spans 15 amino acids. With V trimmed by 3 bases and J by 4 bases, 6 bases remained unmatched. Here the CDR3 DNA reads TGTGCCAGCAGCGAGAGCCGGGACAGGGGCACTGAAGCTTTCTTT. The encoded protein is CASSESRDRGTEAFF.

CDR3 protein: CASSQDTLSSGGRSEQFF. The CDR3, as DNA: TGCGCCAGCAGCCAAGATACTTTGTCTAGCGGGGGGCGGAGTGAGCAGTTCTTC. The chain has TRBV4-1 and TRBJ2-1; 11 bases match TRBD2. Losses at the gene ends were 0 bases for V and 9 bases for J; bases not matched to a gene: 13. Per germline, CDR1 MGHRA and CDR2 YSYEKL. The CDR3 contains 18 residues.

The chain is built from TRBV3-1 (or the pseudogene TRBV3-2) and TRBJ2-6; unclear D gene. In germline, CDR1 is LGHDT, CDR2 YNNKEL (reference sequence). This CDR3 spans 15 amino acids. With 4 bases removed from V and 0 bases from J, the gap between germline ends came to 7 bases. CDR3 amino acids: CASSPVSSGANVLTF. The CDR3 coding sequence is TGTGCCAGCAGCCCCGTCAGCTCTGGGGCCAACGTCCTGACTTTC.

CDR3 coding DNA: TGTGCCAGCAGTTCCCTCCAGGGGGGTGGCACTGAAGCTTTCTTT. The encoded protein is CASSSLQGGGTEAFF. This chain joins TRBV6-5 and TRBJ1-1; 7 bases map to TRBD1. This CDR3 comprises 15 residues. CDR1 is MNHEY and CDR2 is SVGAGI in the germline V gene. The V and J ends lost 4 bases and 4 bases, in that order; junction bases with no gene match: 9.